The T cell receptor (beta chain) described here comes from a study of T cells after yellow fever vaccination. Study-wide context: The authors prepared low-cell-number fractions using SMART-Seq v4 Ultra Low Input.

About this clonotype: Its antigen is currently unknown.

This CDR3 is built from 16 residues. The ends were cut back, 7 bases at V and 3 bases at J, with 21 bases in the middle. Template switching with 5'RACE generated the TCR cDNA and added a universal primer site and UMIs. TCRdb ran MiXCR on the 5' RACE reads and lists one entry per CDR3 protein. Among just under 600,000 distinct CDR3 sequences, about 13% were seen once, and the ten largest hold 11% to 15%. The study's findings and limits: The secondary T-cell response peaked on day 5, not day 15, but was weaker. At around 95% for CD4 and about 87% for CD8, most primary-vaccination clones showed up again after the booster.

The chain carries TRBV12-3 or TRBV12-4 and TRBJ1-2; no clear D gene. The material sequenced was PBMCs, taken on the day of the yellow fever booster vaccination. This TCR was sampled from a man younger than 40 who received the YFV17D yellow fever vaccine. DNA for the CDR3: TGTGCCAGCATCCTCGAGGGCGCCAGGTTATACTATGGCTACACCTTC. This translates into CASILEGARLYYGYTF.